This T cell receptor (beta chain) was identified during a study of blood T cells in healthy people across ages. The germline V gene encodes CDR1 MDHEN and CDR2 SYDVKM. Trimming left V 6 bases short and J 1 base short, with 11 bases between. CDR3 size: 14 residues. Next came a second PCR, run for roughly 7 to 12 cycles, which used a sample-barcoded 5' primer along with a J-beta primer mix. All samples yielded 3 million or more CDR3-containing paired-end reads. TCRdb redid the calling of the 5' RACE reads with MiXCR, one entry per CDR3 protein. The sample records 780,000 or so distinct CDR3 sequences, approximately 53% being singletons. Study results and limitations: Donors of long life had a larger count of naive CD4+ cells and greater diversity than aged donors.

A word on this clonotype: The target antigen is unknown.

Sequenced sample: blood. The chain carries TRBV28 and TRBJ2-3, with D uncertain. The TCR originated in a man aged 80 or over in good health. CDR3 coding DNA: TGTGCCAGCAGCCCTGCCCCCGGCACAGATACGCAGTATTTT. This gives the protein CASSPAPGTDTQYF.